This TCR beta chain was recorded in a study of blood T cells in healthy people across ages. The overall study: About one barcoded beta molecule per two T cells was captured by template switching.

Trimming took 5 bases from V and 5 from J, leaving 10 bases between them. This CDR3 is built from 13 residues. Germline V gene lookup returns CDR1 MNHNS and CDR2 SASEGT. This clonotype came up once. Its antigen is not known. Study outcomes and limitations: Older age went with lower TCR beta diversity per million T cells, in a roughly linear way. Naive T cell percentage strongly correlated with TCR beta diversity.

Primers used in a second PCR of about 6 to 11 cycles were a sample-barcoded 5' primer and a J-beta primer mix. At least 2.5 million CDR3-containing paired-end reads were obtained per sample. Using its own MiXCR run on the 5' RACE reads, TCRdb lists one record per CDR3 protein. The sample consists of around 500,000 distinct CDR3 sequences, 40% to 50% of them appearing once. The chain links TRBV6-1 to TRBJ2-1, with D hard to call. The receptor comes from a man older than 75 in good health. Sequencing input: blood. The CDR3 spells CASSLGWDNEQFF. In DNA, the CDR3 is TGTGCCAGCAGTCTCGGGTGGGACAATGAGCAGTTCTTC.